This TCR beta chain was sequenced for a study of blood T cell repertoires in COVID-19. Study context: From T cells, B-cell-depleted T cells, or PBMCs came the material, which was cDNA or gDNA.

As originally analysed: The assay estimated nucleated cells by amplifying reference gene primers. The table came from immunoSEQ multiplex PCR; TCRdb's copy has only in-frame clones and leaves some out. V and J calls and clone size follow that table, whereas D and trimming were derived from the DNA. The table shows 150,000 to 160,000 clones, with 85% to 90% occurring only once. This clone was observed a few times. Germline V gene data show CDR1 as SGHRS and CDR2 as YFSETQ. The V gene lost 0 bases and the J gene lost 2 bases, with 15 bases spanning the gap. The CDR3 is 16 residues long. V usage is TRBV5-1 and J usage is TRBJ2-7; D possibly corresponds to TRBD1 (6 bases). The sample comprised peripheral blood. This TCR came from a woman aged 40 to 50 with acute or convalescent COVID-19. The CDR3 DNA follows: TGCGCCAGCAGCTTGGAACTCGGCAGGGGACCCTACGAGCAGTACTTC. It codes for CASSLELGRGPYEQYF.